The rows below give T cell receptor beta chains drawn from one sample of a study of blood T cell repertoires in COVID-19. The method was immunoSEQ multiplex PCR; TCRdb's version includes in-frame clones alone and lacks a portion of them. The sample consists of roughly 130,000 clones, roughly 90% of them appearing once. The sequenced sample was peripheral blood. Source of these receptors: a human donor with COVID-19, enrolled during active disease. The donor label of this sample is uncertain. CDR3s include the opening cysteine and the closing phenylalanine or tryptophan. A D gene is named only where the DNA matches it firmly. Clone size is stated in some rows and not others, as once, few, many or a class when expanded.

V gene	clone size	J gene	D gene	CDR3 protein	CDR3 DNA
TRBV4-2	-	TRBJ2-3	TRBD2	CASSQDSYPGLAGGLSTDTQYF	TGTGCCAGCAGCCAAGATTCATACCCGGGACTAGCGGGGGGGCTTAGCACAGATACGCAGTATTTT
TRBV27	-	TRBJ2-1	TRBD1	CASSIPGQGRNEQFF	TGTGCCAGCAGCATACCGGGACAGGGGAGGAATGAGCAGTTCTTC
TRBV3-1/TRBV3-2	-	TRBJ2-7	-	CASSQAGHKNSYEQYF	TGTGCCAGCAGCCAAGCCGGACACAAAAATTCCTACGAGCAGTACTTC
TRBV5-4	-	TRBJ1-2	-	CASSFQGSYGYTF	TGTGCCAGCAGCTTCCAGGGGTCCTATGGCTACACCTTC
TRBV3-1/TRBV3-2	-	TRBJ1-2	-	CASSPKDTHGYTF	TGTGCCAGCAGCCCCAAGGACACCCATGGCTACACCTTC
TRBV6-5	-	TRBJ2-5	TRBD2	CALLSERGAQETQYF	TGTGCCCTACTATCAGAGCGGGGGGCCCAAGAGACCCAGTACTTC
TRBV6-2/TRBV6-3	-	TRBJ1-4	-	CASSLGGSTNEKLFF	TGTGCCAGCAGTTTAGGGGGATCGACTAATGAAAAACTGTTTTTT
TRBV19	-	TRBJ2-7	TRBD2	CASSGYTGLAVSYEQYF	TGTGCCAGTAGTGGATACACGGGACTAGCGGTGTCCTACGAGCAGTACTTC
TRBV30	-	TRBJ2-2	-	CAWSPTTGELFF	TGTGCCTGGAGTCCAACTACCGGGGAGCTGTTTTTT
TRBV6-2/TRBV6-3	-	TRBJ2-7	TRBD1	CASSYPRGGVPYEQYF	TGTGCCAGCAGTTACCCCAGAGGGGGCGTCCCCTACGAGCAGTACTTC
TRBV27	few	TRBJ2-3	TRBD2	CASSFYLAGGAPTDTQYF	TGTGCCAGCAGTTTTTACCTAGCGGGGGGGGCCCCCACAGATACGCAGTATTTT
TRBV6-5	-	TRBJ1-5	-	CATQTGGGQPQHF	TGTGCCACCCAGACAGGTGGTGGACAGCCCCAGCATTTT
TRBV19	few	TRBJ2-1	TRBD2	CASTSGGARSYNEQFF	TGTGCCAGTACAAGCGGGGGGGCTCGGTCCTACAATGAGCAGTTCTTC
TRBV10-2	-	TRBJ1-3	-	CATFFGGGGNTIYF	TGCGCCACCTTCTTTGGGGGAGGTGGAAACACCATATATTTT
TRBV25-1	-	TRBJ1-5	TRBD1	CASSEPQGAGNQPQHF	TGTGCCAGCAGTGAACCCCAGGGGGCGGGCAATCAGCCCCAGCATTTT
TRBV18	-	TRBJ2-5	TRBD1	CASSPFRQGSQETQYF	TGTGCCAGCTCACCTTTTAGACAGGGGTCCCAAGAGACCCAGTACTTC
TRBV24-1	-	TRBJ2-1	TRBD2	CATSVSGRAPPNEQFF	TGTGCCACCAGTGTAAGCGGGAGGGCCCCCCCAAATGAGCAGTTCTTC
TRBV5-6	-	TRBJ2-2	TRBD2	CASSLIERGPLGELFF	TGTGCCAGCAGCTTGATCGAGCGGGGGCCACTCGGGGAGCTGTTTTTT
TRBV15	-	TRBJ2-5	TRBD2	CATSRRTGGQETQYF	TGTGCCACCAGCAGACGCACCGGGGGGCAAGAGACCCAGTACTTC
TRBV19	-	TRBJ2-1	TRBD2	CASTPSLAGERNEQFF	TGTGCCAGTACCCCATCCCTAGCGGGAGAGAGAAATGAGCAGTTCTTC
TRBV29-1	few	TRBJ1-4	-	CSVESATNEKLFF	TGCAGCGTTGAGTCGGCAACTAATGAAAAACTGTTTTTT
TRBV11-2	-	TRBJ1-6	-	CASSLDLGGNSPLHF	TGTGCCAGCAGCTTAGATCTGGGGGGTAATTCACCCCTCCACTTT
TRBV6-6	-	TRBJ2-1	-	CASSPGQRNEQFF	TGTGCCAGCAGTCCGGGACAACGCAATGAGCAGTTCTTC
TRBV6-5	once	TRBJ1-2	-	CASTPSYDRNYGYTF	TGTGCCAGCACTCCCAGTTACGACAGAAACTATGGCTACACCTTC
TRBV29-1	-	TRBJ2-7	TRBD2	CSVMGGGYEQYF	TGCAGCGTTATGGGGGGGGGCTACGAGCAGTACTTC
TRBV18	-	TRBJ2-7	-	CASSPSTEYYEQYF	TGTGCCAGCTCACCTTCGACAGAATACTACGAGCAGTACTTC
TRBV6-5	-	TRBJ2-7	-	CASRKPGDSYEQYF	TGTGCCAGCCGAAAGCCCGGGGATAGCTACGAGCAGTACTTC
TRBV24-1	-	TRBJ2-3	TRBD1	CATSASPGTGGTDTQYF	TGTGCCACCAGTGCCTCCCCCGGGACAGGGGGTACAGATACGCAGTATTTT
TRBV3-1/TRBV3-2	-	TRBJ1-4	-	CASSQGRGRGEKLFF	TGTGCCAGCAGCCAAGGCAGGGGCAGGGGTGAAAAACTGTTTTTT
TRBV5-5	-	TRBJ1-1	-	CASTVQADTEAFF	TGTGCCAGCACCGTACAGGCTGACACTGAAGCTTTCTTT
TRBV3-1/TRBV3-2	-	TRBJ1-2	TRBD1	CASSQEGTEGYTF	TGTGCCAGCAGCCAAGAAGGGACAGAGGGCTACACCTTC
TRBV29-1	few	TRBJ1-2	TRBD1	CSARQGDRGRHGYTF	TGCAGCGCTCGCCAGGGGGACAGGGGGCGTCATGGCTACACCTTC
TRBV12-5	-	TRBJ1-5	-	CASGPAGSSNQPQHF	TGTGCTAGTGGCCCCGCCGGTAGTAGCAATCAGCCCCAGCATTTT
TRBV7-9	-	TRBJ2-5	TRBD1	CASSPSGGQGAQETQYF	TGTGCCAGCAGCCCGTCCGGGGGACAGGGGGCCCAAGAGACCCAGTACTTC
TRBV2	-	TRBJ2-1	TRBD1	CASNTGTGEQFF	TGTGCCAGCAATACCGGGACAGGGGAGCAGTTCTTC
TRBV30	-	TRBJ2-7	-	CAWRVKAGTGEQYF	TGTGCCTGGAGAGTTAAGGCGGGGACGGGGGAGCAGTACTTC
TRBV20-1	-	TRBJ2-5	-	CSAGLQETQYF	TGCAGTGCTGGGCTCCAAGAGACCCAGTACTTC
TRBV18	-	TRBJ2-3	-	CASSDTTDTQYF	TGTGCCAGCTCAGACACTACAGATACGCAGTATTTT
TRBV24-1	-	TRBJ2-1	-	CATSDPGLFVEFF	TGTGCCACCAGTGATCCGGGACTTTTTGTGGAGTTCTTC
TRBV28	-	TRBJ1-5	TRBD1	CASRQGSNQPQHF	TGTGCCAGCCGACAGGGAAGCAATCAGCCCCAGCATTTT
TRBV6-5	-	TRBJ2-2	TRBD1	CASSYRGTVNTGELFF	TGTGCCAGCAGTTACCGAGGGACAGTGAACACCGGGGAGCTGTTTTTT
TRBV5-5	few	TRBJ1-5	-	CASSLEQGQPQHF	TGTGCCAGCAGCTTGGAGCAGGGCCAGCCCCAGCATTTT
TRBV4-1	-	TRBJ2-1	-	CASSQDRAAGEQFF	TGCGCCAGCAGCCAAGATCGGGCGGCGGGGGAGCAGTTCTTC
TRBV21-1	-	TRBJ1-2	-	CASSKGGIPCYGYTF	TGTGCCAGCAGCAAAGGCGGGATTCCTTGCTATGGCTACACCTTC
TRBV12-5	-	TRBJ2-1	-	CASDLGGDYNEQFF	TGTGCTAGTGACCTGGGGGGAGACTACAATGAGCAGTTCTTC
TRBV4-1	-	TRBJ2-7	-	CASSRGEQGYEQYF	TGCGCCAGCAGCCGAGGAGAACAGGGCTACGAGCAGTACTTC
TRBV5-1	-	TRBJ2-5	-	CASSEQGGETQYF	TGCGCCAGCAGCGAACAGGGCGGCGAGACCCAGTACTTC
TRBV7-2	-	TRBJ1-2	-	CASSLIGGGYGYTF	TGTGCCAGCAGCTTAATCGGGGGGGGCTATGGCTACACCTTC
TRBV5-4	-	TRBJ1-3	-	CASSFGLSGNTIYF	TGTGCCAGCAGCTTTGGACTCTCTGGAAACACCATATATTTT
TRBV19	-	TRBJ1-2	-	CASSPQGNNYGYTF	TGTGCCAGTAGTCCGCAGGGGAATAACTATGGCTACACCTTC
TRBV7-3	-	TRBJ2-1	TRBD2	CASSPTSRGGIDEQFF	TGTGCCAGCAGCCCGACCTCGCGGGGGGGCATAGATGAGCAGTTCTTC
TRBV9	-	TRBJ2-5	TRBD1	CASSGGQGPQETQYF	TGTGCCAGCAGCGGGGGACAGGGACCTCAAGAGACCCAGTACTTC
TRBV5-8	-	TRBJ2-3	-	CASSLRADTQYF	TGTGCCAGCAGCTTGCGAGCAGATACGCAGTATTTT
TRBV5-6	-	TRBJ2-7	-	CASSLTGDAYYYEQYF	TGTGCCAGCAGTTTAACAGGCGATGCGTATTACTACGAGCAGTACTTC
TRBV6-5	-	TRBJ1-3	-	CASSYSGDGAGNTIYF	TGTGCCAGCAGTTACTCAGGGGATGGAGCTGGAAACACCATATATTTT
TRBV7-9	-	TRBJ2-3	TRBD2	CASRVTLAGGPDTQYF	TGTGCCAGCAGAGTAACCTTAGCGGGGGGGCCGGATACGCAGTATTTT
TRBV20-1	once	TRBJ2-7	-	CSASPRDFLREQYF	TGCAGTGCTAGTCCCCGGGACTTCTTGAGGGAGCAGTACTTC